This T cell receptor (beta chain) was profiled in a study of shared clonotypes between healthy human individuals. This table comes from immunoSEQ multiplex PCR, and its TCRdb copy is limited to in-frame clones, with some not included. This table holds around 2.1 million clones, under 95% found once. CD45RO-negative, CCR7-selected cells formed the naive CD8 fraction, which excluded terminally differentiated effector memory CD45RA+ cells. As to this clone: This sample also contains other DNA sequences that code for the same CDR3.

The germline V gene encodes CDR1 MNHEY and CDR2 SVGAGI. Trimming left V 5 bases short and J 0 bases short, with 7 bases between. There are 13 residues in the CDR3. The genes are TRBV6-5 and TRBJ1-1; D remains ambiguous. The TCR was taken from a man aged 18 to 29 in good health. Some clones in this sample may be carry-over from other donors' samples. The sequencing input was naive CD8+ T cells from PBMCs. The CDR3 loop reads CASSLTLNTEAFF. The DNA for the CDR3 is TGTGCCAGCAGTCTCACCTTGAACACTGAAGCTTTCTTT.